The 22 T cell receptor beta chains reported below all come from one sample, sequenced in a study of identical twins. TCRdb reprocessed the 5' RACE reads with MiXCR, giving one entry per CDR3 protein. Of 550,000 to 700,000 distinct CDR3 sequences detected, 21% appear once; the ten largest clones hold approximately 4.3%. These same records also appear under a second study, on T cells expressing NK-cell markers.

Input material: PBMCs. The receptors were gathered from a woman between 18 and 29 years old in good health.

This clonotype came up a few times. V and J are TRBV30 and TRBJ1-1; TRBD1 aligns across 7 bases. CDR1 is GTSNPN and CDR2 is SVGIG in the germline V gene (reference sequence). With 0 bases clipped from V and 7 bases from J, the junction kept 11 bases outside the gene matches. The CDR3 has 15 residues. The CDR3 spells CAWSVRGGTAIEAFF. The CDR3 region has the DNA TGTGCCTGGAGTGTACGAGGCGGGACAGCGATTGAAGCTTTCTTT.

The V call is TRBV9, the J call TRBJ2-5, with 7 bases lining up with TRBD2. Germline V gene sequence: CDR1 SGDLS, CDR2 YYNGEE. This CDR3 is 15 amino acids long. J was trimmed by 4 bases and V by 1 base; bases with no gene match: 7. CDR3 region: CASSVSPGGLETQYF. The CDR3 nucleotides read TGTGCCAGCAGCGTATCACCCGGGGGGTTAGAGACCCAGTACTTC. Supplemented by reference TRBV9 and TRBJ2-5, the full variable domain reads DSGVTQTPKHLITATGQRVTLRCSPRSGDLSVYWYQQSLDQGLQFLIQYYNGEERAKGNILERFSAQQFPDLHSELNLSSLELGDSALYFCASSVSPGGLETQYFGPGTRLLVL.

This clonotype was seen more than once but under ten times. The V call is TRBV6-1, the J call TRBJ2-2; perhaps TRBD1 as D (6 bases). Trimming removed 7 bases at V and 7 bases at J, with 16 bases between. The CDR3 covers 14 residues. Germline lookup yields CDR1 MNHNS and CDR2 SASEGT. CDR3 residues: CASISAGAGGELFF. CDR3 nucleotide sequence: TGTGCCAGCATCTCTGCAGGGGCAGGCGGGGAGCTGTTTTTT.

This clonotype was seen only a few times. V and J are TRBV7-7 and TRBJ2-5; 14 bases are shared with TRBD2. The CDR3 loop spans 17 amino acids. Germline V gene lookup returns CDR1 SSHAT and CDR2 FNYEAQ (reference sequence). After removal of 5 bases from V and 2 bases from J, the junction contained 7 bases not matched to a gene. Here the CDR3 reads CASSPDGLAGGQETQYF. CDR3 DNA sequence: TGTGCCAGCAGCCCCGACGGACTAGCGGGAGGTCAAGAGACCCAGTACTTC.

The chain joins TRBV10-3 to TRBJ2-1, with TRBD1 identical over 7 bases. The germline V gene has CDR1 ENHRY and CDR2 SYGVKD. V shed 10 bases, J shed 8 bases, and the junction held 17 bases outside the gene matches. The CDR3 extends over 15 amino acids. Here the CDR3 reads CARSTGADSVDEQFF. CDR3 DNA sequence: TGTGCCAGATCCACAGGGGCTGATTCGGTGGATGAGCAGTTCTTC.

The J gene is TRBJ2-1, the V gene TRBV24-1, with D perhaps being TRBD1 or TRBD2 (5 bases each). Germline CDR1 reads KGHDR; CDR2 reads SFDVKD. V was pared by 3 bases and J by 6 bases, with 11 bases between. This CDR3 spans 14 amino acids. CDR3 sequence: CATSDRDGLNEQFF. The CDR3 DNA follows: TGTGCCACCAGTGATCGGGACGGACTCAATGAGCAGTTCTTC.

This rearrangement joins TRBV12-3 or TRBV12-4 to TRBJ2-7; D is possibly TRBD1 (6 bases). Trimming removed 5 bases from V and 9 bases from J, with 20 bases in between. The CDR3 spans 14 residues. As DNA, the CDR3 is TGTGCCAGCAGTAGAACAGGGATATCTACCGCGCAGTACTTC. Protein: CASSRTGISTAQYF.

Only a few counts were recorded for this clonotype. The chain joins TRBV27 to TRBJ2-5; D is ambiguous. Deletions cut 5 bases from V and 4 bases from J, with 2 bases between. CDR3 length: 10 amino acids. Germline values: CDR1 MNHEY, CDR2 SMNVEV (reference sequence). CDR3 loop: CASSPETQYF. The CDR3 DNA is TGTGCCAGCAGTCCAGAGACCCAGTACTTC.

The chain carries TRBV5-6 and TRBJ1-2; a weak D match, TRBD1 (5 bases). Germline V gene lookup returns CDR1 SGHDT and CDR2 YYEEEE. Trimming removed 5 bases at V and 0 bases at J, with 17 bases between. The CDR3 loop spans 16 amino acids. CDR3 DNA sequence: TGTGCCAGCAGTCCGCTCGGGACGCACTCTAACTATGGCTACACCTTC. Translation: CASSPLGTHSNYGYTF. Full variable domain (missing parts from reference TRBV5-6 and TRBJ1-2): DAGVTQSPTHLIKTRGQQVTLRCSPKSGHDTVSWYQQALGQGPQFIFQYYEEEERQRGNFPDRFSGHQFPNYSSELNVNALLLGDSALYLCASSPLGTHSNYGYTFGSGTRLTVV.

This clonotype was seen a few times. This chain links TRBV5-1 with TRBJ2-1; 10 bases fit TRBD2. The germline V gene has CDR1 SGHRS and CDR2 YFSETQ. The CDR3 is 17 amino acids. V dropped 0 bases and J dropped 8; count of bases not matched to a gene: 11. CDR3 coding DNA: TGCGCCAGCAGCTTGGGACTAGCGGGTGTGTTGGACCATGAGCAGTTCTTC. This gives the protein CASSLGLAGVLDHEQFF. Full variable domain (outside the CDR3, taken from reference TRBV5-1 and TRBJ2-1): KAGVTQTPRYLIKTRGQQVTLSCSPISGHRSVSWYQQTPGQGLQFLFEYFSETQRNKGNFPGRFSGRQFSNSRSEMNVSTLELGDSALYLCASSLGLAGVLDHEQFFGPGTRLTVL.

This clonotype was counted only a few times. The chain links TRBV7-2 to TRBJ2-6, with D unclear. The CDR3 is 14 residues long. Germline loops: CDR1 SGHTA, CDR2 FQGNSA. Between the trimmed V and J ends, which lost 8 bases and 0 bases, there was a span of 8 bases. CDR3: CASLIDSGANVLTF. CDR3 nucleotides: TGTGCCAGCCTCATCGACTCTGGGGCCAACGTCCTGACTTTC.

In its sample, this clonotype was seen a few times. The chain combines TRBV7-3 with TRBJ2-1; D not certain. The CDR3 consists of 14 residues. V was clipped by 2 bases and J by 4 bases, with 9 bases between them. CDR1 and CDR2 from the germline V gene are SGHTA and FQGTGA. The CDR3 loop is CASSLRPTYNEQFF. DNA of the CDR3: TGTGCCAGCAGCTTACGGCCGACATACAATGAGCAGTTCTTC.

The chain carries TRBV20-1 and TRBJ2-5; 9 nucleotides align to TRBD2. The CDR3 extends over 13 amino acids. Germline CDR1 is DFQATT and CDR2 is SNEGSKA (reference sequence). V was clipped by 7 bases and J by 3 bases; unmatched bases: 6. The chain's CDR3 is CSVAGGPEETQYF. For the CDR3, the DNA is TGCAGTGTGGCGGGAGGGCCGGAAGAGACCCAGTACTTC.

The rearrangement links TRBV7-3 to TRBJ2-7; the D is unclear. V lost 2 bases and J lost 5, with 16 bases in between. The CDR3 has 15 amino acids. Germline V gene lookup returns CDR1 SGHTA and CDR2 FQGTGA. CDR3 sequence: CASSLAGPPGDEQYF. The CDR3 DNA is TGTGCCAGCAGCTTAGCCGGGCCCCCAGGCGACGAGCAGTACTTC.

V gene TRBV7-9 combines with J gene TRBJ2-7, with 9 bases matching TRBD1. V gave up 5 bases and J gave up 1 base; unmatched junction bases: 6. The CDR3 is 15 amino acids. Per germline, CDR1 SEHNR and CDR2 FQNEAQ (reference sequence). The CDR3: CASSPGTGKSYEQYF. CDR3 DNA sequence: TGTGCCAGCAGCCCCGGGACAGGGAAGTCCTACGAGCAGTACTTC. The complete variable domain, with remaining parts taken from reference TRBV7-9 and TRBJ2-7, reads DTGVSQNPRHKITKRGQNVTFRCDPISEHNRLYWYRQTLGQGPEFLTYFQNEAQLEKSRLLSDRFSAERPKGSFSTLEIQRTEQGDSAMYLCASSPGTGKSYEQYFGPGTRLTVT.

The rearrangement links TRBV6-5 to TRBJ1-2; TRBD1 matches at 8 bases. The CDR3 loop spans 11 amino acids. V gave up 10 bases and J gave up 8 bases; unmatched junction bases: 6. Per germline, CDR1 MNHEY and CDR2 SVGAGI. The CDR3 here is CAIIDRGGYTF. In nucleotides, the CDR3 is TGTGCCATCATTGACAGGGGCGGCTACACCTTC.

This clonotype showed up many times. The chain links TRBV3-1 to TRBJ2-1; no reliable D call. Trimming took 4 bases from V and 6 from J, leaving 19 bases between them. The length of the CDR3 is 16 residues. CDR1 LGHDT and CDR2 YNNKEL come from the germline V gene (reference sequence). CDR3 loop: CASSRQKNDVGNEQFF. The CDR3 DNA is TGTGCCAGCAGCCGGCAGAAAAACGACGTTGGCAATGAGCAGTTCTTC.

The V call is TRBV5-1, the J call TRBJ2-1; perhaps D is TRBD1 or TRBD2 (5 bases each). Trimming left V 7 bases short and J 4 bases short, with 18 bases between. Germline CDR1 is SGHRS and CDR2 is YFSETQ. This CDR3 is 15 amino acids long. CDR3 sequence (DNA): TGCGCCAGCGCGACCGGGACCCTAGGGTACAATGAGCAGTTCTTC. Its protein product is CASATGTLGYNEQFF.

CDR3 nucleotides: TGTGCCAGCTCACCCCAGCGAGCGGGACAATACGAGCAGTACTTC. Translation: CASSPQRAGQYEQYF. The chain is built from TRBV18 and TRBJ2-7; possible D gene TRBD2, 7 bases. From germline, CDR1 is KGHSH and CDR2 LQKENI. Trimming took off 3 bases at V and 4 bases at J, with 16 bases between the two ends. The CDR3 length is 15 residues.

This chain joins TRBV3-1 and TRBJ2-1; D is ambiguous. Trimming shortened V by 0 bases and J by 7 bases, and 4 bases separated the two germline ends. Germline values: CDR1 LGHDT, CDR2 YNNKEL (reference sequence). The CDR3 runs to 12 residues. The CDR3 reads CASSQDWNEQFF. DNA for the CDR3: TGTGCCAGCAGCCAAGACTGGAATGAGCAGTTCTTC.

This clonotype showed up just once. CDR3 nucleotides: TGTGCCAGCCGCACAGCGGGGCCCACAGATACGCAGTATTTT. Its translation is CASRTAGPTDTQYF. The V gene is TRBV6-1, the J gene TRBJ2-3; TRBD2 aligns across 7 bases. The CDR3 is made up of 14 amino acids. J gave up 2 bases and V 8 bases, and 7 bases lay outside the gene matches. The germline CDR1 and CDR2 sequences are MNHNS and SASEGT.

This clonotype has more than one count but fewer than ten. The rearrangement uses TRBV5-1 and TRBJ2-1; D uncertain. Trimming took 3 bases from V and 5 from J, leaving 12 bases between them. This CDR3 spans 14 amino acids. CDR1 and CDR2 (germline): SGHRS, YFSETQ. CDR3 nucleotide sequence: TGCGCCAGCAGCTCAAGGGTCAGCAACAATGAGCAGTTCTTC. This translates into CASSSRVSNNEQFF.